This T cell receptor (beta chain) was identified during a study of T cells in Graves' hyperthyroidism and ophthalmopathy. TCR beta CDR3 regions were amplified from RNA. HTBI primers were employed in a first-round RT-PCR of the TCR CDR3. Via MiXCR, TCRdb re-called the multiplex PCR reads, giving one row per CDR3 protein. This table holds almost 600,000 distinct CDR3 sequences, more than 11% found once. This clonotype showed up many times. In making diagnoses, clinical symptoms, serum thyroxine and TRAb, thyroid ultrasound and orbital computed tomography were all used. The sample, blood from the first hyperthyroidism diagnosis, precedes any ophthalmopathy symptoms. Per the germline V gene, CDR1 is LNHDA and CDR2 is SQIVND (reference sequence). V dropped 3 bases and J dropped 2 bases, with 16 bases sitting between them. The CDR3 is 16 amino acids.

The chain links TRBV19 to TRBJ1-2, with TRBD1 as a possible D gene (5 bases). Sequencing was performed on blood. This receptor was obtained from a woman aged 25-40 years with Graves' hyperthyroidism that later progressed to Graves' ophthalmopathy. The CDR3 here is CASSIKSGTGNYGYTF. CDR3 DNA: TGTGCCAGTAGTATCAAATCCGGGACGGGCAACTATGGCTACACCTTC. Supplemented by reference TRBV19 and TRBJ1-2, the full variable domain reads DGGITQSPKYLFRKEGQNVTLSCEQNLNHDAMYWYRQDPGQGLRLIYYSQIVNDFQKGDIAEGYSVSREKKESFPLTVTSAQKNPTAFYLCASSIKSGTGNYGYTFGSGTRLTVV.